This is a list of T cell receptor beta chains from one sample in a study of T cells after yellow fever vaccination. TCRdb re-analysed the 5' RACE reads in MiXCR, keeping a single row per CDR3 protein. The data hold about 45,000 distinct CDR3 sequences, with 6.8% observed a single time. The sample in question was CD8+ T cells not binding an NS4B(214-222) dextramer, sorted from PBMCs, obtained 45 days after the yellow fever booster vaccination. All receptors derive from a man aged 30 to 45 who received the YFV17D yellow fever vaccine. Both conserved end residues are part of each CDR3. Clone size is stated in some rows and not others, as once, few, many or a class when expanded.

v_gene: TRBV29-1
j_gene: TRBJ2-2
abundance: many
CDR3aa: CSGLAGTGELFF

v_gene: TRBV7-2
j_gene: TRBJ2-3
abundance: many
CDR3aa: CASSSLGATQYF

v_gene: TRBV7-2
j_gene: TRBJ2-2
abundance: many
CDR3aa: CASSPLTDWELFF

v_gene: TRBV28
j_gene: TRBJ2-7
abundance: -
CDR3aa: CASSFGPDAYEQYF

v_gene: TRBV7-9
j_gene: TRBJ1-1
abundance: few
CDR3aa: CASSPRTGNTEAFF

v_gene: TRBV20-1
j_gene: TRBJ2-1
abundance: many
CDR3aa: CSARGPLGLVSYNEQFF

v_gene: TRBV7-2
j_gene: TRBJ2-7
abundance: many
CDR3aa: CASSDDRASYEQYF

v_gene: TRBV7-9
j_gene: TRBJ1-6
abundance: many
CDR3aa: CASHPGTGGNSPLHF

v_gene: TRBV15
j_gene: TRBJ2-7
abundance: many
CDR3aa: CATSRPDRTPYEQYF

v_gene: TRBV4-3
j_gene: TRBJ2-1
abundance: many
CDR3aa: CASSLPGRNEQFF

v_gene: TRBV27
j_gene: TRBJ2-7
abundance: many
CDR3aa: CASRGGTGTYEQYF

v_gene: TRBV27
j_gene: TRBJ2-7
abundance: -
CDR3aa: CASSLGRVSYEQYF

v_gene: TRBV27
j_gene: TRBJ2-7
abundance: many
CDR3aa: CASFASSTEQYF

v_gene: TRBV6-5
j_gene: TRBJ2-1
abundance: many
CDR3aa: CASSYSATRNNEQFF

v_gene: TRBV10-1
j_gene: TRBJ2-7
abundance: -
CDR3aa: CASSSEARHEQYF

v_gene: TRBV29-1
j_gene: TRBJ2-1
abundance: many
CDR3aa: CSVGGGTHNEQFF

v_gene: TRBV4-1
j_gene: TRBJ1-5
abundance: -
CDR3aa: CASSLWDSNQPQHF

v_gene: TRBV29-1
j_gene: TRBJ2-1
abundance: few
CDR3aa: CSVETSGSYNEQFF

v_gene: TRBV6-1
j_gene: TRBJ2-1
abundance: -
CDR3aa: CASSLTGVLDNEQFF

v_gene: TRBV5-1
j_gene: TRBJ2-1
abundance: many
CDR3aa: CASKFGAEQFF

v_gene: TRBV27
j_gene: TRBJ2-1
abundance: few
CDR3aa: CASSLSLRNEQFF

v_gene: TRBV4-3
j_gene: TRBJ1-1
abundance: many
CDR3aa: CASSHGATGSEAFF